This T cell receptor beta chain was found in a study of OX40 agonist ivuxolimab in advanced cancers. Whole-study findings and limits: Compared with CD4+, CD8+ T cells on average had more expanded clones.

This clone is a singleton in its sample. As yet, its antigen is unknown. This CDR3 contains 13 residues. V lost 1 base and J 1 base, leaving 5 bases between the germline ends. CDR1 and CDR2 from the germline V gene are SGHNT and YENEEA. Profiled with immunoSEQ multiplex PCR; TCRdb holds only in-frame clones, not every one. The table shows about 73,000 clones, with about 92% occurring only once. The sequence came from an adult with an advanced solid tumor such as melanoma, head and neck, liver or kidney cancer. The sequencing used CD4+ or CD8+ T cells sorted from blood, collected in a trial of the OX40 agonist ivuxolimab. The gene calls are TRBV11-3 and TRBJ2-7; D is unclear. CDR3 nucleotides: TGTGCCAGCAGCTTAGCCCAGTCCTACGAGCAGTACTTC. Its translation is CASSLAQSYEQYF.